This T cell receptor beta chain is drawn from a study of T cells in Graves' hyperthyroidism and ophthalmopathy. As to this clonotype: The junction differs from germline at one of its ends, possibly a read error.

The authors obtained PBMCs from about 9.5 ml of fresh peripheral blood. The CDR3 is made up of 14 amino acids. Germline loops: CDR1 SGHDT, CDR2 YYEEEE. Amplified TCR beta CDR3 regions derived from RNA transcripts. First-round RT-PCR of the TCR CDR3 relied on the HTBI primer set. Via MiXCR, TCRdb re-called the multiplex PCR reads, giving one row per CDR3 protein. Of about 700,000 distinct CDR3 sequences listed, about 14% were seen once; the top ten hold about a tenth. The sequence came from a woman between 18 and 29 years old with Graves' hyperthyroidism. V usage is TRBV5-6 and J usage is TRBJ2-1, with D maybe TRBD2 (6 bases). Sequencing input: blood. The CDR3 DNA reads as TGTGCCAGCAGCTTGGGGGACTCTTACAATGAGCGGTTCTTC. Protein sequence: CASSLGDSYNERFF.